The 23 T cell receptor beta chains in this list originate from one sample, sequenced in a study of blood T cell repertoires in COVID-19. The repertoire was sequenced with immunoSEQ multiplex PCR; TCRdb's copy has only in-frame clones and lacks some. The sample holds some 150,000 clones, approximately 85% seen once. Sequencing input: peripheral blood. Every receptor here comes from a man aged 35 to 55 who had recovered from COVID-19.

V usage is TRBV19 and J usage is TRBJ2-7, with a weak D call TRBD2 (6 bases). With 6 bases removed from V and 6 bases from J, the gap between germline ends came to 18 bases. This CDR3 has 14 residues. Germline V gene sequence: CDR1 LNHDA, CDR2 SQIVND (reference sequence). This CDR3 is CASSNRPSGREQYF. The DNA for the CDR3 is TGTGCCAGTAGCAACAGGCCAAGCGGGCGCGAGCAGTACTTC.

This clone has a single count. The chain couples TRBV19 to TRBJ1-5, with a tentative D call TRBD1 (6 bases). From germline, CDR1 is LNHDA and CDR2 SQIVND (reference sequence). The CDR3 spans 14 residues. The germline V and J ends were trimmed by 4 bases and 1 base, with 8 bases remaining between them. The CDR3 here is CASSTDRSNQPQHF. DNA for the CDR3: TGTGCCAGTAGTACCGACAGGAGCAATCAGCCCCAGCATTTT.

The chain recombines TRBV11-3 with TRBJ2-3, with TRBD2 matching 15 bases. V gave up 5 bases and J gave up 2 bases; unmatched junction bases: 8. Germline V gene lookup returns CDR1 SGHNT and CDR2 YENEEA. The length of the CDR3 is 18 residues. This CDR3 is CASSPRTSGGAYTDTQYF. CDR3 nucleotide sequence: TGTGCCAGCAGCCCGCGGACTAGCGGGGGGGCATACACAGATACGCAGTATTTT.

The chain carries TRBV6-5 and TRBJ2-3; D gene unclear. This CDR3 has 13 residues. In germline, CDR1 is MNHEY, CDR2 SVGAGI. With 9 bases removed from V and 4 bases from J, the gap between germline ends came to 14 bases. The CDR3: CASSTTLPDTQYF. The CDR3 nucleotides read TGTGCCAGTAGTACTACCCTCCCAGATACGCAGTATTTT.

This chain uses TRBV15 with TRBJ1-3, with a tentative D call TRBD1 (6 bases). Germline CDR1 and CDR2: LNHNV and YYDKDF (reference sequence). Trimming removed 5 bases from V and 4 bases from J, with 12 bases in between. CDR3 length: 14 residues. Here the CDR3 DNA reads TGTGCCACCAGCCCGGGGGGGGCGGGAAACACCATATATTTT. It is translated as CATSPGGAGNTIYF.

The CDR3 loop is CASSYRLTGGENEQFF. The DNA of the CDR3 is TGTGCCAGCAGCTACCGCCTTACGGGGGGAGAAAATGAGCAGTTCTTC. The rearrangement joins TRBV5-6 to TRBJ2-1; 7 bases map to TRBD2. Germline V gives CDR1 SGHDT, CDR2 YYEEEE. Germline trimming cut 3 bases from V and 7 bases from J; bases unmatched to any gene: 13. This CDR3 is built from 16 residues.

The V and J genes are TRBV5-8 and TRBJ2-3; TRBD2 matches 11 bases. Germline CDR1 and CDR2: SGHTS and YDEGEE. The CDR3 runs to 18 residues. V lost 0 bases, J lost 3 bases, and 9 bases stayed unmatched. The CDR3 here is CASSLGSSGGLSTDTQYF. The CDR3 nucleotides are TGTGCCAGCAGCTTGGGGTCTAGCGGGGGGCTATCAACAGATACGCAGTATTTT.

The chain is built from TRBV21-1 and TRBJ2-7; TRBD1 was called by the table and not checked on the DNA. TRBV21-1 constitutes a pseudogene. The CDR3 extends over 15 amino acids. CDR3 in DNA: TGTGCCAGCAGCAAAGTGCTTGGGGCTAGCTACGAGCAGTACTTC. The encoded protein is CASSKVLGASYEQYF.

The V gene is TRBV9, the J gene TRBJ2-1; 9 bases match TRBD1. The CDR3 contains 14 residues. The V gene's germline CDR1 is SGDLS and CDR2 YYNGEE. V shed 4 bases and J 14 bases; nucleotides not matched to a gene: 13. The CDR3 sequence: CASSPGDRAGGEFF. In DNA form, the CDR3 reads TGTGCCAGCAGCCCGGGGGACAGGGCTGGGGGGGAGTTCTTC.

This clone was detected only a few times. Other DNA variants within this sample encode the same CDR3. The rearrangement uses TRBV6-5 and TRBJ1-3; 7 bases are shared with TRBD1. V trimming: 6 bases; J trimming: 4 bases; junction bases outside the gene matches: 3. In germline, CDR1 is MNHEY, CDR2 SVGAGI. The CDR3 contains 13 residues. The CDR3 loop is CASRTGSGNTIYF. The CDR3 DNA reads as TGTGCCAGCAGGACAGGGAGCGGAAACACCATATATTTT.

V and J are TRBV19 and TRBJ1-2, with 7 bases aligning to TRBD1. Germline lookup yields CDR1 LNHDA and CDR2 SQIVND (reference sequence). CDR3 size: 16 residues. The V and J ends lost 5 bases and 1 base, in that order; junction bases with no gene match: 10. The CDR3 DNA reads as TGTGCCAGTAGTTTGGGACAGCACGACGTTAACTATGGCTACACCTTC. The encoded protein is CASSLGQHDVNYGYTF.

This clone was seen only once. This sequence joins TRBV29-1 and TRBJ1-4, with no clear D. The ends were cut back, 4 bases at V and 4 bases at J, with 7 bases in the middle. The CDR3 spans 12 residues. The germline V gene encodes CDR1 SQVTM and CDR2 ANQGSEA. The CDR3 bases are TGCAGCGTTGGGCAGATTAATGAAAAACTGTTTTTT. Translating gives CSVGQINEKLFF. Drawing the rest from reference TRBV29-1 and TRBJ1-4, the complete variable domain is SAVISQKPSRDICQRGTSLTIQCQVDSQVTMMFWYRQQPGQSLTLIATANQGSEATYESGFVIDKFPISRPNLTFSTLTVSNMSPEDSSIYLCSVGQINEKLFFGSGTQLSVL.

This rearrangement joins TRBV4-2 to TRBJ2-5, with D tentatively TRBD1 (7 bases). This CDR3 has 18 amino acids. The V end was cut by 0 bases, the J end by 2 bases, with 19 bases between. Looked up from germline, CDR1 is LGHNA and CDR2 is YNFKEQ. CDR3 in DNA: TGTGCCAGCAGCCAAGATGACCTCAGGGGGACTTGGCAAGAGACCCAGTACTTC. This sequence encodes CASSQDDLRGTWQETQYF.

The rearrangement uses TRBV28 and TRBJ1-6; D is possibly TRBD1 (6 bases). Trimming left V 4 bases short and J 0 bases short, with 13 bases between. Germline lookup yields CDR1 MDHEN and CDR2 SYDVKM. CDR3 length: 17 residues. The CDR3 loop is CASSSGQTSSYNSPLHF. CDR3 DNA sequence: TGTGCCAGCAGTTCGGGACAAACGAGCTCCTATAATTCACCCCTCCACTTT.

This clone was counted a single time. The chain links TRBV7-8 to TRBJ2-2, with a weak D call TRBD1 (6 bases). V shed 4 bases and J shed 6 bases, with 12 bases lying between them. Germline V gene lookup returns CDR1 SGHVS and CDR2 FQNEAQ. There are 14 residues in the CDR3. CDR3 coding DNA: TGTGCCAGCAGCTACTACAGGGACGCCGGGGAGCTGTTTTTT. Translation gives CASSYYRDAGELFF. Full variable domain (outside the CDR3, taken from reference TRBV7-8 and TRBJ2-2): GAGVSQSPRYKVAKRGQDVALRCDPISGHVSLFWYQQALGQGPEFLTYFQNEAQLDKSGLPSDRFFAERPEGSVSTLKIQRTQQEDSAVYLCASSYYRDAGELFFGEGSRLTVL.

The rearrangement links TRBV15 to TRBJ2-4; D may be TRBD1 (6 bases). The V gene lost 3 bases and the J gene lost 7 bases, with 10 bases spanning the gap. From germline, CDR1 is LNHNV and CDR2 YYDKDF (reference sequence). The CDR3 sequence is 13 residues long. The CDR3 DNA follows: TGTGCCACCAGCAGTACAGGGTGGAACATTCAGTACTTC. Protein product: CATSSTGWNIQYF.

The rearrangement links TRBV11-3 to TRBJ2-1; tentative D call: TRBD2 (5 bases). Trimming took off 5 bases at V and 4 bases at J, with 15 bases between the two ends. Germline values: CDR1 SGHNT, CDR2 YENEEA. The CDR3 length is 15 residues. CDR3 sequence: CASSRSEHSYNEQFF. As DNA, the CDR3 is TGTGCCAGCAGCCGTAGCGAGCATAGTTACAATGAGCAGTTCTTC.

V is TRBV20-1 and J is TRBJ2-2; D gene ambiguous. The V gene's germline CDR1 is DFQATT and CDR2 SNEGSKA (reference sequence). Trimming removed 2 bases at V and 8 bases at J, with 6 bases between. The CDR3 consists of 11 residues. The CDR3 nucleotides are TGCAGTGCTAGAATGGCAGGGGAGCTGTTTTTT. Its protein is CSARMAGELFF.

The V call is TRBV30, the J call TRBJ2-1, with D maybe TRBD1 (6 bases). Germline V gene data show CDR1 as GTSNPN and CDR2 as SVGIG (reference sequence). Trimming took off 5 bases at V and 12 bases at J, with 23 bases between the two ends. The CDR3 covers 14 residues. As DNA, the CDR3 is TGTGCCTGGGGCTCCGGGACAAATGCGCAGGGGCAGTTCTTC. Amino acid sequence: CAWGSGTNAQGQFF.

J is TRBJ1-1 and V is TRBV7-9, with TRBD1 as a possible D gene (5 bases). Trimming took 5 bases from V and 6 from J, leaving 16 bases between them. CDR1 and CDR2 from the germline V gene are SEHNR and FQNEAQ (reference sequence). The CDR3 is made up of 14 amino acids. In DNA form, the CDR3 reads TGTGCCAGCAGCATCGACAGTACGCTCGCTGAAGCTTTCTTT. It specifies CASSIDSTLAEAFF.

This clone was seen a few times. This rearrangement joins TRBV7-8 to TRBJ2-1, with a weak D call TRBD2 (6 bases). Germline V gives CDR1 SGHVS, CDR2 FQNEAQ. V was shortened by 5 bases and J by 9 bases, with 17 bases between the two germline ends. This CDR3 region has 14 residues. Here the CDR3 DNA reads TGTGCCAGCAGCCCCCTCTTGGGGGGAATTGAGCAGTTCTTC. Encoded protein: CASSPLLGGIEQFF.

This clone was seen many times. This chain uses TRBV6-2 or TRBV6-3 with TRBJ2-7, with TRBD1 identical over 9 bases. Trimming removed 5 bases from V and 1 base from J; junction bases left unmatched: 3. Per the germline V gene, CDR1 is MNHEY and CDR2 is SVGEGT. The CDR3 is 14 residues long. The CDR3 reads CASSTGTGSYEQYF. CDR3 DNA sequence: TGTGCCAGCAGTACCGGGACAGGGTCCTACGAGCAGTACTTC.

In this sample, this clone turned up once. This sequence joins TRBV10-3 and TRBJ2-7, with D hard to call. Germline lookup yields CDR1 ENHRY and CDR2 SYGVKD. V lost 4 bases to trimming and J lost 2 bases, with 9 bases between them. The CDR3 is made up of 13 amino acids. This CDR3 is CAISGIQAYEQYF. In DNA form, the CDR3 reads TGTGCCATCAGTGGCATACAAGCCTACGAGCAGTACTTC.